This entry lists 9 T cell receptor beta chains sequenced from one sample in a study of blood T cell repertoires in COVID-19. Sequencing was performed with immunoSEQ multiplex PCR; in TCRdb, only in-frame clones are kept and a portion is missing. The sample lists approximately 300,000 clones, about 90% occurring once. Sequenced: peripheral blood. Every receptor here comes from a man younger than 35 who had recovered from COVID-19.

This chain uses TRBV19 with TRBJ2-2; 7 nucleotides line up with TRBD2. CDR1 and CDR2 from the germline V gene are LNHDA and SQIVND (reference sequence). The CDR3 contains 18 residues. V lost 7 bases and J lost 0; bases outside the gene matches: 14. Written as DNA, the CDR3 is TGTGCCAGTAACACTAGATGGAATGGGGGGGCGAACACCGGGGAGCTGTTTTTT. Its translation: CASNTRWNGGANTGELFF.

V and J are TRBV29-1 and TRBJ1-1, with 8 nucleotides matching TRBD1. Trimming at V came to 6 bases and at J to 5 bases, leaving 8 bases not matched to a gene. The V gene's germline CDR1 is SQVTM and CDR2 ANQGSEA. The CDR3 contains 13 residues. Written as DNA, the CDR3 is TGCAGCGTCCGAGGCAGGGGGCATACTGAAGCTTTCTTT. Translated: CSVRGRGHTEAFF.

The chain uses TRBV7-2 and TRBJ2-1, with D maybe TRBD1 (8 bases). The CDR3 totals 13 residues. The V and J ends lost 3 bases and 8 bases respectively, with 11 bases between them. CDR1 SGHTA and CDR2 FQGNSA come from the germline V gene. The CDR3 reads CASSFTGGDEQFF. CDR3 sequence (DNA): TGTGCCAGCAGCTTTACAGGGGGGGATGAGCAGTTCTTC.

This clone was observed once. This chain's CDR3 is CASSLSYGRREQYF. The DNA of the CDR3 is TGTGCCAGCAGTTTATCATATGGCCGGAGAGAGCAGTACTTC. The gene calls are TRBV27 and TRBJ2-7; D call uncertain. From germline, CDR1 is MNHEY and CDR2 SMNVEV (reference sequence). There are 14 residues in the CDR3. Trimming took off 0 bases at V and 7 bases at J, with 13 bases between the two ends.

The rearrangement uses TRBV4-3 and TRBJ1-4; 8 nucleotides align to TRBD1. Germline V gives CDR1 LGHNA, CDR2 YSLEER. J gave up 8 bases and V 4 bases, and 6 bases lay outside the gene matches. The CDR3 has 14 amino acids. The CDR3 loop reads CASSLGQGREKLFF. DNA of the CDR3: TGCGCCAGCAGCCTCGGACAGGGTCGGGAAAAACTGTTTTTT.

The rearrangement links TRBV28 to TRBJ1-6; unclear D gene. The V end was cut by 3 bases, the J end by 10 bases, with 13 bases between. The length of the CDR3 is 14 residues. The germline V gene has CDR1 MDHEN and CDR2 SYDVKM. The CDR3 DNA is TGTGCCAGCAGTTTCGCTCAGGTTGGATCACCCCTCCACTTT. It encodes CASSFAQVGSPLHF.

The chain couples TRBV29-1 to TRBJ1-2; D is ambiguous. The CDR3 covers 12 residues. The V end lost 4 bases, the J end lost 0 bases, and 6 bases lay between the germline ends. The germline gives CDR1 SQVTM, CDR2 ANQGSEA. This CDR3 reads CSVGPPNYGYTF. The CDR3 coding sequence is TGCAGCGTTGGGCCTCCTAACTATGGCTACACCTTC.

The rearrangement uses TRBV2 and TRBJ1-1; 7 bases are a match to TRBD1. The junction had 2 bases not matched to a gene; V was cut back by 6 bases and J by 1 base. The CDR3 runs to 13 residues. The germline V gene encodes CDR1 SNHLY and CDR2 FYNNEI. CDR3 nucleotide sequence: TGTGCCAGCAGACCAGGGGGGAACACTGAAGCTTTCTTT. This encodes CASRPGGNTEAFF.

This clone was detected only a few times. CDR3 sequence (DNA): TGTGCCAGCAGTTACGGGAGGGCCGGGTACGAGCAGTACTTC. It codes for CASSYGRAGYEQYF. This chain uses TRBV6-5 with TRBJ2-7; 7 nucleotides line up with TRBD2. Looked up from germline, CDR1 is MNHEY and CDR2 is SVGAGI. V trimming: 2 bases; J trimming: 4 bases; junction bases outside the gene matches: 5. CDR3 size: 14 residues.